This T cell receptor (beta chain) emerged from a study of cytomegalovirus exposure and HLA in healthy donors (dated by TCRdb to the late 2010s). General notes on the study: According to an earlier analysis of 450 to 650 of the donors, 200 million or so T cells yielded over 100 million unique TCR beta sequences and about 300 Gb of sequence data. About 280 gigabases of sequencing data and 91 million or so unique TCR sequences made up an early release that covered under 750 HLA-typed donors. The genetic ancestry cluster associated with self-reported Caucasian donors included about 81% of the 350 to 500 genotyped donors. The study was designed to test whether signatures of past pathogen exposure could be identified by cataloging public T cell receptors. The study profiled the T cell repertoires of some 610 subjects by immunosequencing and related them to cytomegalovirus serostatus. Along with the approximately 700-subject first cohort, a separate validation cohort of roughly 110 different subjects was used. To predict cytomegalovirus infection status, the study brought together high-throughput TCR immunosequencing, statistical association of individual TCRs with disease status, and machine learning. A later analysis re-examined previously published TCR beta repertoires from 500 to 700 donors and added high-resolution HLA genotyping to investigate patterns of TCR occurrence. In the later analysis, no new phenotypic data were used to find candidate immune exposures; instead, reliance was placed on TCR beta sequences and their occurrence across donors. An earlier analysis of 587 of the donors used high-throughput TCR beta sequencing to judge whether each TCR beta V gene segment behaved as functional or pseudogenic. Donor age, sex, ethnicity and CMV serostatus were compiled alongside the repertoire data. A later genetic analysis took genome-wide SNP genotypes for 398 of the 666 donors and used that subset as a discovery cohort. All discovery cohort repertoires had been generated using a single sequencing platform. Class I and class II HLA loci were covered by the typing at four-digit resolution. The number of donors typed differed by locus, with 629-630 for A, B, C, DRB1 and DQB1, 522 for DQA1, over 600 for DPA1, and approximately 470 for DPB1. About five DR-DQ haplotypes were treated as single units for association and clustering because of strong linkage in the cohort. Among 398 genotyped donors of the cohort, an average of about 220,000 unique TCR beta nucleotide sequences was sequenced per donor, of which 15% to 20% were non-productive.

Trimming at the junction amounts to 6 bases on V and 0 bases on J, and the germline ends lie 4 bases apart. Its CDR3 holds 12 amino acids, cysteine through phenylalanine. Only the CDR3 region is kept as DNA, spanning 36 bases read in frame from base 1. CDR1 KGHSH and CDR2 LQKENI are derived from the germline V gene. The study at large found these results: For the cohort, immune exposure information was limited to CMV serostatus. In the study, about 150 TCR beta chains were listed as associated with cytomegalovirus. In an earlier analysis of some 640 of the donors, most TCR beta V segments were observed in productive rearrangements about 90% or about 30% of the time, broadly matching IMGT annotations. Because counts were too low, seventeen rarely observed V segments, including chromosome 9 orphons, were left out of the earlier analysis of some 640 of the donors. A few of the identified cytomegalovirus-associated TCR beta chains were confirmed in vitro to be specific for cytomegalovirus antigens. HLA typing was unavailable for some donors at each locus, so association tests used only the typed subset. In a later analysis, the rate of TCR association differed among HLA loci, with DRB1 alleles having the most associated TCRs and HLA-C alleles having the fewest. A group of highly shared sequence variants was considered likely to be a technical artifact of the sequencing pipeline. A later analysis reported that several top co-occurrence clusters appeared linked to parvovirus B19, influenza, CMV and Epstein-Barr virus. Linkage disequilibrium might explain the correlated functional status among segregating V segments, but an unknown experimental factor could not be excluded. In a later genetic analysis, a missense DCLRE1C variant was associated with V-gene and J-gene trimming of TCR beta chains, and the association was replicated in an independent cohort. According to the authors, the approach could potentially be generalized to other disease states and immunological phenotypes. Because the 87-base-pair reads could not distinguish some IMGT-functional V segments, including TRBV6-2 and TRBV6-3, those segments were excluded. Compared with equally common non-associated chains, HLA-associated TCR beta chains in a later analysis were more clonally expanded and had lower generation probabilities. Specific HLA alleles were associated with roughly 17,000 TCR beta sequences at a false discovery rate of 0.05 in a later analysis. Presence/absence analyses assumed roughly uniform sequencing depth across donors, an assumption that may not hold. Most TCR sequences were observed very rarely across donors, whereas some public TCRs were present in many individuals. This cohort had only TCR beta chains sequenced, and the lack of alpha or paired-chain data limited which features could be detected. According to a later genetic analysis, donors in an Asian-associated ancestry cluster had fewer N-insertions in productive TCRs than the approximately 630-donor mean. Strong co-occurrence of HLA alleles, especially DR and DQ, made assigning TCR associations to individual alleles difficult. The classifier was reported to diagnose cytomegalovirus status with high specificity and sensitivity in both the original and validation cohorts. According to a later analysis, most CMV-associated TCR beta chains appeared to be HLA-restricted, and the HLA associations seemed to be driven largely by CMV exposure. A further reported finding was that TCR beta sequences accurately predicted the HLA-A and HLA-B alleles for most subjects in the first cohort.

Library generation was performed with the immunoSEQ multiplex PCR assay. For the multiplex PCR, a mixture combining 60 forward primers for TCR Vbeta segments and 13 reverse primers for TCR Jbeta segments was used. The CDR3 region of rearranged TCR beta genes was amplified from genomic DNA with a multiplex PCR assay. The Illumina HiSeq System was used to sequence the amplified TCR beta libraries as 87-base-pair reads. Per the source publication's procedure: A later analysis tallied roughly 78 million unique TCR beta chains across the 700 or so repertoires, and around 10 million of those chains were shared by two or more donors. Raw reads were error-corrected and collapsed into unique sequences by a nearest-neighbor algorithm in which closely related sequences were merged to remove PCR and sequencing errors. Alignment of CDR3 sequences to IMGT reference sequences was used to assign V, D and J gene segments. For a sequence to be retained, a match of at least six nucleotides was required to both a V gene segment and a J gene segment. A rearrangement counted as productive if the CDR3 had no stop codons and remained in frame with V and J, and every other rearrangement counted as non-productive. Following IMGT convention, CDR3 was defined as the stretch from the second conserved V-encoded cysteine up to the conserved J-encoded phenylalanine. The earlier analysis of about 620 of the donors excluded sequences that lacked an unambiguous match to a single V gene segment. An earlier analysis of 587 of the donors classified V segments as functional when productive rearrangements were above 56.7% and as segregating when the standard deviation between donors was above 5%. To diagnose cytomegalovirus status from the catalog of TCR beta chain sequences, a statistical classification framework was built. A later analysis assigned V and J genes by comparing TCR nucleotide sequences with IMGT/GENE-DB human TR gene sequences. Using the TCRdist pipeline, a later analysis assigned CDR3 sequences along with most-parsimonious VDJ recombination scenarios. A later analysis defined each TCR beta chain by its CDR3 amino acid sequence plus V-gene family, and excluded reads lacking a unique V-gene family. In a later analysis, some 600 highly shared, low-generation-probability nucleotide sequences were removed to address suspected cross-contamination and a sequencing artifact. For each public chain, a later analysis derived a clonal expansion index from normalized ranks of inferred template counts within each repertoire. In a later analysis, generation probabilities were computed using a VDJ recombination model fitted to out-of-frame rearrangements, and the results were checked against IGoR. A later analysis scored TCR-TCR, TCR-HLA and TCR-CMV co-occurrence with hypergeometric tests, applying a repertoire-size bias correction to TCR pairs. A later analysis estimated false discovery rates by permuting HLA or CMV assignments 20 times. A later analysis grouped co-occurring TCRs with DBSCAN, adding TCRdist sequence similarity when clustering within HLA-allele-positive subsets. Co-occurrence clustering excluded repertoires with fewer than 30,000 or more than 120,000 public chains, plus five with anomalous nucleotide sharing. TCRdb provides this immuneACCESS table in a form limited to in-frame rearrangements. Some clones are lacking; in checked studies, under half of them reflect an unresolved V gene, and why the rest are absent is not known. Clone size and the V and J calls come from that table; the DNA yielded D and trimming. In this sample the table shows around 120,000 clones, around 74% of which occur a single time. Jointly, the top ten make up approximately 30% of the sample.

In total, over 600 healthy bone marrow donors made up the cohort. At the time of sampling, all cohort members were nominally healthy, though unrecorded immune exposures were likely present. The donor tested CMV seropositive and was one of the 289 seropositive cohort members. A peripheral blood sample was provided by each donor, and peripheral blood mononuclear cells were used for TCR beta sequencing. Genomic DNA extraction from the blood cell samples was performed with the Qiagen DNeasy Blood Extraction Kit. This clone was seen only once. It has no known antigen specificity. The record has no base qualities; no much larger clone is one base away.

The sample consisted of PBMCs. The rearranged segments are TRBV18 and TRBJ2-3; confidence is insufficient to name the D gene. The TCR originated in a man aged 60-69 years in good health and CMV-seropositive. Here is the DNA: TGTGCCAGCTCTCCTAGCACAGATACGCAGTATTTT. Translated, this is CASSPSTDTQYF.